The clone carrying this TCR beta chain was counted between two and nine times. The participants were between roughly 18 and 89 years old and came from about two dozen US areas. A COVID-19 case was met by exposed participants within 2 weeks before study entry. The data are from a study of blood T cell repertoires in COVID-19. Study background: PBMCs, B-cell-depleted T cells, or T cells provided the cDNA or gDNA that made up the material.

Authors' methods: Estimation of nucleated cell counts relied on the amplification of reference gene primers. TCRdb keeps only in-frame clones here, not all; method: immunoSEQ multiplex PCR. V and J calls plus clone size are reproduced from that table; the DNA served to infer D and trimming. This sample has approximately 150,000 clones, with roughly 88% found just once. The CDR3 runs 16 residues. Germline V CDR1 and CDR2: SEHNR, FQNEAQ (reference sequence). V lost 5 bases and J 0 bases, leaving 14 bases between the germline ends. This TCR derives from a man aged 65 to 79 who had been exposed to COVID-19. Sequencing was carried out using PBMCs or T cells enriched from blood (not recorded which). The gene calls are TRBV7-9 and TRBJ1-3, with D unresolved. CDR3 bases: TGTGCCAGCAGCCCCTGGGAGACAATCTCTGGAAACACCATATATTTT. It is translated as CASSPWETISGNTIYF. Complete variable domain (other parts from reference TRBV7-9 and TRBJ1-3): DTGVSQNPRHKITKRGQNVTFRCDPISEHNRLYWYRQTLGQGPEFLTYFQNEAQLEKSRLLSDRFSAERPKGSFSTLEIQRTEQGDSAMYLCASSPWETISGNTIYFGEGSWLTVV.